A selection of T cell receptor beta chains follows, all from one sample in a study of T cell clones after liver transplantation. Sequencing was performed with immunoSEQ multiplex PCR; in TCRdb, only in-frame clones are kept and a portion is missing. The table lists roughly 100,000 clones, approximately 78% of them singletons. Sequenced here: CD4+ T cells from blood, sampled before liver transplant. The receptors derive from a human donor who received a liver transplant. Each CDR3 is given with its conserved first and last residue. A D gene is named only where the DNA matches it firmly. Clone size is shown for a subset of rows, as once, few, many or a class of expanded clone.

j_call,d_call,clone_size,v_call,cdr3_aa,cdr3_nt
TRBJ2-3,TRBD1,-,TRBV9,CASSGQGRADTQYF,TGTGCCAGCAGCGGACAGGGTCGCGCAGATACGCAGTATTTT
TRBJ2-1,-,-,TRBV29-1,CSVRVGHEQFF,TGCAGCGTCCGCGTAGGGCATGAGCAGTTCTTC
TRBJ1-5,-,once,TRBV6-5,CASSYGQGTNQPQHF,TGTGCCAGCAGTTACGGGCAGGGGACTAATCAGCCCCAGCATTTT
TRBJ1-5,-,-,TRBV18,CASSSTGLKAGDQPQHF,TGTGCCAGCTCAAGCACCGGGCTCAAGGCGGGTGATCAGCCCCAGCATTTT
TRBJ1-5,TRBD1,-,TRBV5-5,CASSRTGPGQPQHF,TGTGCCAGCAGCCGGACAGGGCCGGGGCAGCCCCAGCATTTT
TRBJ2-4,TRBD2,-,TRBV4-3,CASSHDLAGGAKNIQYF,TGCGCCAGCAGCCATGACCTAGCGGGGGGGGCCAAAAACATTCAGTACTTC
TRBJ1-5,TRBD1,-,TRBV7-2,CASSHKGQGHQPQHF,TGTGCCAGCAGCCACAAGGGACAGGGTCATCAGCCCCAGCATTTT
TRBJ1-1,-,-,TRBV7-9,CASSGGISTEAFF,TGTGCCAGCAGCGGAGGGATAAGTACTGAAGCTTTCTTT
TRBJ2-7,-,-,TRBV11-2,CASSRELGEQYF,TGTGCCAGCTCACGCGAACTGGGGGAGCAGTACTTC
TRBJ2-2,-,once,TRBV5-6,CASSLYGRLGVDGELFF,TGTGCCAGCAGCTTGTATGGTCGATTGGGGGTTGACGGGGAGCTGTTTTTT
TRBJ1-3,-,-,TRBV14,CASSQQHHSGNTIYF,TGTGCCAGCAGCCAGCAACACCACTCTGGAAACACCATATATTTT
TRBJ2-1,TRBD1,-,TRBV9,CASSPRQGPRNEQFF,TGTGCCAGCAGCCCTAGACAGGGACCCCGGAATGAGCAGTTCTTC
TRBJ1-5,-,few,TRBV27,CASSWQGLGNQPQHF,TGTGCCAGCAGTTGGCAGGGCTTAGGAAATCAGCCCCAGCATTTT
TRBJ1-5,-,-,TRBV7-6,CASSLAGYDQPQHF,TGTGCCAGCAGCTTAGCAGGGTACGATCAGCCCCAGCATTTT
TRBJ2-5,-,once,TRBV7-9,CASSLAVLGRAKQETQYF,TGTGCCAGCAGCTTAGCCGTACTAGGCCGCGCGAAACAAGAGACCCAGTACTTC
TRBJ2-1,TRBD1,-,TRBV11-3,CASSLEQGAYNEQFF,TGTGCCAGCAGCTTAGAACAGGGGGCGTACAATGAGCAGTTCTTC
TRBJ2-6,-,-,TRBV29-1,CSVQESGANVLTF,TGCAGCGTTCAAGAATCTGGGGCCAACGTCCTGACTTTC
TRBJ2-2,TRBD1,once,TRBV28,CASSPGQVNTGELFF,TGTGCCAGCAGCCCGGGACAGGTGAACACCGGGGAGCTGTTTTTT
TRBJ2-6,-,-,TRBV18,CASSPGRGRGANVLTF,TGTGCCAGCTCACCGGGGAGAGGCAGGGGCGCCAACGTCCTGACTTTC
TRBJ1-1,-,-,TRBV4-1,CASSQVGKMRVTEAFF,TGCGCCAGCAGCCAAGTTGGGAAGATGAGGGTTACTGAAGCTTTCTTT
TRBJ2-1,TRBD2,-,TRBV15,CATSRGGDYDYNEQFF,TGTGCCACCAGCAGAGGCGGGGACTACGACTACAATGAGCAGTTCTTC
TRBJ2-3,-,-,TRBV2,CASTLSPSTDTQYF,TGTGCCAGCACCTTAAGCCCCTCCACAGATACGCAGTATTTT
TRBJ1-3,TRBD1,once,TRBV10-2,CASTQQGTGNTIYF,TGCGCCAGCACCCAACAGGGGACTGGAAACACCATATATTTT
TRBJ1-1,-,-,TRBV28,CASTGNTEAFF,TGTGCCAGCACCGGGAACACTGAAGCTTTCTTT
TRBJ2-1,-,-,TRBV2,CASSEGFRGSEQFF,TGTGCCAGCAGTGAAGGATTTCGGGGGAGTGAGCAGTTCTTC
TRBJ1-3,TRBD1,-,TRBV19,CASSPQDRVPGNTIYF,TGTGCCAGTAGTCCACAGGACAGGGTGCCGGGAAACACCATATATTTT
TRBJ2-7,TRBD1,-,TRBV19,CASSRGQGGKNEQYF,TGTGCCAGTAGTCGGGGACAGGGGGGAAAGAACGAGCAGTACTTC
TRBJ1-1,-,-,TRBV7-8,CASSLKVSSEAFF,TGTGCCAGCAGCTTAAAGGTCTCATCTGAAGCTTTCTTT